This TCR beta chain stems from a study of T cells in Graves' hyperthyroidism and ophthalmopathy. This clonotype turned up a few times. Patients were excluded for uncontrolled infection, other autoimmune disease, pregnancy or lactation. CDR1 is MNHEY and CDR2 is SMNVEV in the germline V gene (reference sequence). V lost 2 bases to trimming and J lost 4 bases, with 10 bases between them. The CDR3 covers 14 residues. RNA transcripts yielded amplified TCR beta CDR3 regions. Using the HTBI primer set, a first-round RT-PCR was run on the TCR CDR3. TCRdb independently ran MiXCR on the multiplex PCR reads; one entry per CDR3 protein. Of around 350,000 distinct CDR3 sequences listed, approximately 20% are singletons.

The clonotype originates from a woman between 18 and 29 years old with Graves' hyperthyroidism. The chain recombines TRBV27 with TRBJ2-3, with D hard to call. Source material: blood. This CDR3 is CASSLIGQPDTQYF. The CDR3 region has the DNA TGTGCCAGCAGTTTAATAGGGCAGCCAGATACGCAGTATTTT.